This TCR beta chain stems from a study of T cells in Graves' hyperthyroidism and ophthalmopathy. Findings and caveats of the study: Among clonotypes expanded in thyroid above 0.001, most were also found in blood.

This clonotype was observed a handful of times. Antigen specificity is unknown. Amplification yielded TCR beta CDR3 regions, with RNA transcripts as the source. TCR CDR3 regions were first amplified by RT-PCR with HTBI primers. TCRdb passed the multiplex PCR reads through MiXCR, listing each CDR3 protein once. The sample records about 380,000 distinct CDR3 sequences, approximately 14% being singletons. V was shortened by 0 bases and J by 6 bases, with 15 bases between the two germline ends. In germline, CDR1 is MNHEY, CDR2 SVGAGI. This CDR3 contains 16 residues. This sequence originates from a woman aged 25 to 45 with Graves' ophthalmopathy. Material for sequencing was blood. The V and J genes are TRBV6-5 and TRBJ2-1; D gene uncertain. This CDR3 reads CASSYSLGRTINEQFF. The CDR3 region has the DNA TGTGCCAGCAGTTACTCGCTTGGACGGACCATCAATGAGCAGTTCTTC.